Below are 23 T cell receptor beta chains sequenced from a single sample in a study of cytomegalovirus exposure and HLA in healthy donors. In the PCR, 60 Vbeta and 13 Jbeta primers were used. Data came from immunoSEQ multiplex PCR; TCRdb stores just in-frame clones and leaves some out. The sample includes roughly 150,000 clones, 80% to 90% of them seen just once. Specimen: PBMCs. These receptors were obtained from a male donor in good health and CMV-seronegative.

Only a few counts were recorded for this clone. The chain employs TRBV13 and TRBJ2-3, with 9 bases lining up with TRBD2. The CDR3 extends over 15 amino acids. CDR1 and CDR2 from the germline V gene are PRHDT and FYEKMQ (reference sequence). V lost 7 bases to trimming and J lost 3 bases; unmatched junction nucleotides: 8. Here the CDR3 reads CASTPASGETDTQYF. Here the CDR3 DNA reads TGTGCCAGCACCCCGGCTAGCGGGGAGACAGATACGCAGTATTTT.

The chain uses TRBV4-2 and TRBJ1-2, with 7 bases fitting TRBD1. Germline CDR1 is LGHNA and CDR2 is YNFKEQ. There are 15 residues in the CDR3. Trimming removed 1 base from V and 2 bases from J; junction bases left unmatched: 4. CDR3 amino acids: CASSQAGTDNYGYTF. CDR3 DNA sequence: TGTGCCAGCAGCCAAGCCGGGACAGACAACTATGGCTACACCTTC.

This clone has more than one count but fewer than ten. This sequence joins TRBV7-2 and TRBJ1-5; D is uncertain. The CDR3 is 12 residues long. CDR1 is SGHTA, CDR2 FQGNSA, per germline. Trimming removed 3 bases at V and 5 bases at J, with 5 bases between. The CDR3 region is CASSFRDQPQHF. Here the CDR3 DNA reads TGTGCCAGCAGCTTCCGTGATCAGCCCCAGCATTTT.

This chain links TRBV6-1 with TRBJ1-1; tentatively, D is TRBD1 (6 bases). The V gene lost 4 bases and the J gene lost 5 bases, with 14 bases spanning the gap. Per the germline V gene, CDR1 is MNHNS and CDR2 is SASEGT. CDR3 length: 14 amino acids. The CDR3 protein is CASSGGRGGTEAFF. DNA of the CDR3: TGTGCCAGCAGTGGTGGCAGGGGCGGAACTGAAGCTTTCTTT.

This rearrangement joins TRBV7-3 to TRBJ2-1, with 8 positions matching TRBD2. From germline, CDR1 is SGHTA and CDR2 FQGTGA. V trimming: 7 bases; J trimming: 3 bases; junction bases outside the gene matches: 8. There are 15 residues in the CDR3. CDR3 in DNA: TGTGCCAGCACCTTCACTAGCGGAGTCTACAATGAGCAGTTCTTC. It yields the protein CASTFTSGVYNEQFF.

The chain has TRBV7-2 and TRBJ2-7, with 7 bases identical to TRBD2. The V segment lost 2 bases and the J segment 10 bases; nucleotides outside the gene matches: 8. Germline V CDR1 and CDR2: SGHTA, FQGNSA. The CDR3 covers 13 residues. The CDR3: CASSLLAVPTQYF. The CDR3 region has the DNA TGTGCCAGCAGCTTACTAGCGGTCCCGACTCAGTACTTC.

The chain joins TRBV11-1 to TRBJ2-7; the match to TRBD1 covers 7 bases. Losses at the gene ends were 3 bases for V and 3 bases for J; bases not matched to a gene: 11. CDR3 length: 16 amino acids. Germline-derived CDR1 and CDR2 are SGHAT and FQDESV (reference sequence). For the CDR3, the DNA is TGTGCCAGCAGCTTGGGGCGGACAGGCCCTATCTACGAGCAGTACTTC. Amino acids: CASSLGRTGPIYEQYF.

The chain employs TRBV2 and TRBJ1-2; 7 bases map to TRBD1. Unmatched junction bases numbered 9, after V lost 8 bases and J lost 6 bases. The CDR3 loop spans 13 amino acids. The germline V gene encodes CDR1 SNHLY and CDR2 FYNNEI. The DNA of the CDR3 is TGTGCCAGCTCCTCGGCAGGGGGAAATGGCTACACCTTC. This sequence encodes CASSSAGGNGYTF.

This clone was recorded once. This chain connects TRBV7-2 to TRBJ2-3, with 13 bases matching TRBD2. The V segment lost 5 bases and the J segment 4 bases; nucleotides outside the gene matches: 6. Germline values: CDR1 SGHTA, CDR2 FQGNSA. This CDR3 region has 16 residues. The CDR3 sequence is CASSPGTSGMSDTQYF. The CDR3 DNA follows: TGTGCCAGCAGCCCCGGGACTAGCGGGATGTCAGATACGCAGTATTTT. The whole variable domain, filled in from reference TRBV7-2 and TRBJ2-3, reads GAGVSQSPSNKVTEKGKDVELRCDPISGHTALYWYRQSLGQGLEFLIYFQGNSAPDKSGLPSDRFSAERTGGSVSTLTIQRTQQEDSAVYLCASSPGTSGMSDTQYFGPGTRLTVL.

The rearrangement links TRBV30 to TRBJ1-5; TRBD1 might be the D (6 bases). The ends were cut back, 4 bases at V and 4 bases at J, with 14 bases in the middle. This CDR3 has 14 amino acids. CDR1 GTSNPN and CDR2 SVGIG come from the germline V gene (reference sequence). CDR3: CAWTYGGANQPQHF. The CDR3 DNA reads as TGTGCCTGGACCTACGGGGGGGCTAATCAGCCCCAGCATTTT.

The genes are TRBV9 and TRBJ2-2, with D perhaps TRBD2 (6 bases). CDR3 length: 15 amino acids. V shed 4 bases and J shed 1 base, with 11 bases lying between them. Germline-derived CDR1 and CDR2 are SGDLS and YYNGEE. The DNA of the CDR3 is TGTGCCAGCAGCCCTGCCGGGGGGAACACCGGGGAGCTGTTTTTT. Protein sequence: CASSPAGGNTGELFF.

The V call is TRBV5-1, the J call TRBJ2-5, with 8 bases lining up with TRBD2. V lost 10 bases, J lost 4 bases, and 15 bases stayed unmatched. The CDR3 runs to 15 residues. CDR1 is SGHRS, CDR2 YFSETQ, per germline. The chain's CDR3 is CAGYRGLAGLETQYF. CDR3 in DNA: TGCGCCGGCTACCGGGGGCTAGCGGGCCTAGAGACCCAGTACTTC.

This clone was found a few times. This chain joins TRBV9 and TRBJ1-1; 9 nucleotides line up with TRBD1. J gave up 2 bases and V 4 bases, and 6 bases lay outside the gene matches. Germline values: CDR1 SGDLS, CDR2 YYNGEE. This CDR3 region has 15 residues. The CDR3 bases are TGTGCCAGCAGCCTCCGGACAGGGGTAAACACTGAAGCTTTCTTT. As protein: CASSLRTGVNTEAFF.

This chain joins TRBV18 and TRBJ2-7, with 7 bases matching TRBD1. CDR1 is KGHSH and CDR2 is LQKENI in the germline V gene. This CDR3 is 15 amino acids long. V gave up 4 bases and J gave up 5 bases; unmatched junction bases: 11. CDR3 DNA: TGTGCCAGCTCACAGTCTCGAGGGGGCCGGGACGAGCAGTACTTC. It yields the protein CASSQSRGGRDEQYF.

This rearrangement joins TRBV11-1 to TRBJ2-7; D possibly corresponds to TRBD1 (5 bases). This CDR3 has 15 residues. V lost 5 bases and J 2 bases, leaving 16 bases between the germline ends. In germline, CDR1 is SGHAT, CDR2 FQDESV (reference sequence). CDR3 amino acids: CASSQRQRGAYEQYF. The CDR3 region has the DNA TGTGCCAGCAGCCAACGACAAAGGGGTGCCTACGAGCAGTACTTC.

This chain connects TRBV6-5 to TRBJ2-1; no clear D. The germline V gene has CDR1 MNHEY and CDR2 SVGAGI. The CDR3 sequence is 12 residues long. Trimming left V 5 bases short and J 5 bases short, with 7 bases between. CDR3 residues: CASSNNHNEQFF. The CDR3 DNA reads as TGTGCCAGCAGTAACAACCACAATGAGCAGTTCTTC.

This clone has just a few counts. This chain joins TRBV15 and TRBJ2-7; possible D gene TRBD1, 5 bases. This CDR3 contains 16 residues. CDR1 is LNHNV, CDR2 YYDKDF, per germline (reference sequence). Deletions cut 3 bases from V and 3 bases from J, with 18 bases between. DNA for the CDR3: TGTGCCACCAGCAGGGCCGTAGGGGTTTCGAACTACGAGCAGTACTTC. Residues: CATSRAVGVSNYEQYF.

The chain recombines TRBV7-3 with TRBJ2-3; no firm D call. Trimming removed 0 bases from V and 7 bases from J, with 8 bases in between. CDR3 length: 13 residues. CDR1 and CDR2 (germline): SGHTA, FQGTGA. This CDR3 reads CASSLTEPNTQYF. The CDR3 DNA sequence: TGTGCCAGCAGCTTAACGGAGCCCAATACGCAGTATTTT.

This clone was recorded only once. The chain links TRBV28 to TRBJ2-7; TRBD1 agrees at 8 bases. Trimming at V came to 7 bases and at J to 2 bases, leaving 10 bases not matched to a gene. The CDR3 contains 15 residues. From germline, CDR1 is MDHEN and CDR2 SYDVKM. CDR3 sequence: CASTPEDRAAYEQYF. The DNA for the CDR3 is TGTGCCAGCACCCCAGAGGACAGGGCAGCCTACGAGCAGTACTTC.

The genes are TRBV30 and TRBJ2-7; 8 positions match TRBD1. J was trimmed by 5 bases and V by 0 bases; bases with no gene match: 15. Per the germline V gene, CDR1 is GTSNPN and CDR2 is SVGIG (reference sequence). CDR3 size: 17 residues. In DNA form, the CDR3 reads TGTGCCTGGAGTGTACCCGTGGCAGGGGGCCCCGTAAACGAGCAGTACTTC. Encoded protein: CAWSVPVAGGPVNEQYF.

The table lists this clone with a few counts. The genes are TRBV6-6 and TRBJ2-5; D possibly corresponds to TRBD2 (8 bases). There are 15 residues in the CDR3. Germline-derived CDR1 and CDR2 are MNHNY and SVGAGI (reference sequence). The V and J ends lost 5 bases and 5 bases respectively, with 18 bases between them. Here the CDR3 DNA reads TGTGCCAGCAGTCCTCCGGGAGGGGGCACCGAGACCCAGTACTTC. It yields the protein CASSPPGGGTETQYF.

The chain recombines TRBV2 with TRBJ1-2; perhaps TRBD1 as D (5 bases). This CDR3 comprises 12 residues. With 6 bases removed from V and 4 bases from J, the gap between germline ends came to 9 bases. CDR1 SNHLY and CDR2 FYNNEI come from the germline V gene. CDR3 coding DNA: TGTGCCAGCAGGTGGCAGGGCTATGGCTACACCTTC. It translates to CASRWQGYGYTF.

The chain joins TRBV4-2 to TRBJ2-5; the match to TRBD2 covers 8 bases. The CDR3 length is 15 residues. V lost 1 base, J lost 11 bases, and 12 bases stayed unmatched. CDR1 LGHNA and CDR2 YNFKEQ come from the germline V gene. This chain's CDR3 is CASSQGTGGPEEQYF. CDR3 sequence (DNA): TGTGCCAGCAGCCAAGGGACGGGGGGGCCGGAGGAGCAGTACTTC.